A single T cell receptor (beta chain) is shown here with its context. The sample originates from a study of shared clonotypes between healthy human individuals. Study-wide context: Per donor, three plates held CD4 naive cells, three held CD4 memory, two held CD8 naive and one held CD8 memory.

Germline V gene lookup returns CDR1 SGHDT and CDR2 YYEEEE. This CDR3 contains 16 residues. Trimming removed 2 bases from V and 4 bases from J; junction bases left unmatched: 9. The protocol was immunoSEQ multiplex PCR, while the TCRdb copy is restricted to in-frame clones and leaves out a portion. Seen here are about 710,000 clones, 72% observed once, and the top ten hold around 1.7%. Healthy adults negative for HIV, lacking recent acute infections or vaccinations, served as donors. The chain joins TRBV5-6 to TRBJ2-3, with 8 bases identical to TRBD2. The clonotype comes from a woman in her twenties or thirties in good health. Source material: memory CD4+ T cells sorted from blood. Sample subset: CD45RA-negative fraction. CDR3 region: CASSLKIAGTSDTQYF. The CDR3 DNA reads TGTGCCAGCAGCTTAAAGATAGCGGGAACCTCAGATACGCAGTATTTT. The whole variable domain, filled in from reference TRBV5-6 and TRBJ2-3, reads DAGVTQSPTHLIKTRGQQVTLRCSPKSGHDTVSWYQQALGQGPQFIFQYYEEEERQRGNFPDRFSGHQFPNYSSELNVNALLLGDSALYLCASSLKIAGTSDTQYFGPGTRLTVL.